The 18 T cell receptor beta chains reported below all come from one sample, sequenced in a study of cytomegalovirus exposure and HLA in healthy donors. PCR was performed using 60 Vbeta and 13 Jbeta primers. Measured with immunoSEQ multiplex PCR; TCRdb has only the in-frame clones, and not every one. The specimen's table records around 63,000 clones. Sample: PBMCs. The receptor set was obtained from a young woman in good health and CMV-seronegative.

The chain joins TRBV6-5 to TRBJ2-7; D is uncertain. Trimming stripped 2 bases from V and 2 bases from J, with 10 bases between. Looked up from germline, CDR1 is MNHEY and CDR2 is SVGAGI. CDR3 size: 14 residues. In DNA, the CDR3 is TGTGCCAGCAGTTACGATCCAAGCGCCTACGAGCAGTACTTC. It yields the protein CASSYDPSAYEQYF.

V gene TRBV6-6 combines with J gene TRBJ2-7; TRBD1 aligns across 9 bases. CDR3 length: 14 residues. The trim removed 6 bases at V and 3 bases at J, leaving 6 bases unmatched. Germline V CDR1 and CDR2: MNHNY, SVGAGI (reference sequence). DNA of the CDR3: TGTGCCAGCAGCCAGGGACAGGGTAGCTACGAGCAGTACTTC. This encodes CASSQGQGSYEQYF.

V and J are TRBV6-1 and TRBJ1-1; D perhaps matches TRBD1 (5 bases). The V gene's germline CDR1 is MNHNS and CDR2 SASEGT. Trimming shortened V by 8 bases and J by 4 bases, and 14 bases separated the two germline ends. This CDR3 spans 13 amino acids. Here the CDR3 DNA reads TGTGCCAGCTTGCGATACGGGGGCACTGAAGCTTTCTTT. This translates into CASLRYGGTEAFF.

This chain links TRBV9 with TRBJ2-2; 10 bases match TRBD2. Germline CDR1 is SGDLS and CDR2 is YYNGEE. V dropped 2 bases and J dropped 6; count of bases not matched to a gene: 4. This CDR3 spans 15 amino acids. This CDR3 is CASSVSGGSPGELFF. CDR3 nucleotides: TGTGCCAGCAGCGTTAGCGGGGGGTCGCCCGGGGAGCTGTTTTTT.

The chain has TRBV29-1 and TRBJ2-5; the D gene is possibly TRBD1 (6 bases). This CDR3 comprises 14 residues. The V end was cut by 7 bases, the J end by 6 bases, with 21 bases between. Germline V gives CDR1 SQVTM, CDR2 ANQGSEA. The CDR3 DNA follows: TGCAGCGCTCAAACTTACAGGGAGTGGAAGACCCAGTACTTC. Protein: CSAQTYREWKTQYF.

The genes are TRBV19 and TRBJ1-5, with TRBD1 matching over 7 bases. The ends lost 5 bases at V and 1 base at J; junction bases unmatched: 5. The CDR3 totals 15 residues. Germline V gives CDR1 LNHDA, CDR2 SQIVND (reference sequence). CDR3 sequence: CASSYPRGSNQPQHF. CDR3 coding DNA: TGTGCCAGTAGTTACCCCAGGGGGAGCAATCAGCCCCAGCATTTT.

The rearrangement uses TRBV9 and TRBJ2-2, with D perhaps TRBD1 (6 bases). This CDR3 spans 15 amino acids. Trimming removed 4 bases from V and 5 bases from J, with 15 bases in between. Germline CDR1 is SGDLS and CDR2 is YYNGEE. The CDR3 sequence: CASSPHRVGTGELFF. The CDR3 coding sequence is TGTGCCAGCAGCCCCCACAGGGTGGGTACCGGGGAGCTGTTTTTT.

V gene TRBV12-5 combines with J gene TRBJ1-5; 11 bases match TRBD1. The CDR3 runs to 16 residues. With 3 bases clipped from V and 3 bases from J, the junction kept 4 bases outside the gene matches. Germline CDR1 reads LGHNT; CDR2 reads FRNRAP. CDR3 in DNA: TGTGCTAGTGGTTTACGGACAGGGGGCAACAATCAGCCCCAGCATTTT. Its protein is CASGLRTGGNNQPQHF.

The J gene is TRBJ2-7, the V gene TRBV7-9; 11 bases line up with TRBD1. Germline values: CDR1 SEHNR, CDR2 FQNEAQ (reference sequence). Trimming removed 6 bases from V and 5 bases from J; junction bases left unmatched: 6. This CDR3 spans 14 amino acids. CDR3 nucleotide sequence: TGTGCCAGCAGTCCAGTGGGACAGGGGGACGAGCAGTACTTC. It is translated as CASSPVGQGDEQYF. Full variable domain (missing parts from reference TRBV7-9 and TRBJ2-7): DTGVSQNPRHKITKRGQNVTFRCDPISEHNRLYWYRQTLGQGPEFLTYFQNEAQLEKSRLLSDRFSAERPKGSFSTLEIQRTEQGDSAMYLCASSPVGQGDEQYFGPGTRLTVT.

The chain recombines TRBV18 with TRBJ1-1; the D is unclear. With 2 bases removed from V and 1 base from J, the gap between germline ends came to 8 bases. This CDR3 region has 14 residues. Germline loops: CDR1 KGHSH, CDR2 LQKENI. The CDR3 region is CASSPWAANTEAFF. The CDR3 region has the DNA TGTGCCAGCTCACCATGGGCAGCGAACACTGAAGCTTTCTTT.

The gene calls are TRBV29-1 and TRBJ2-7, with a possible D match to TRBD1 (6 bases). V was pared by 7 bases and J by 2 bases, with 18 bases between. Germline V CDR1 and CDR2: SQVTM, ANQGSEA. The length of the CDR3 is 14 residues. The CDR3 sequence: CSAVSQGSPYEQYF. The CDR3 nucleotides are TGCAGCGCTGTATCGCAGGGGAGTCCCTACGAGCAGTACTTC.

J is TRBJ1-1 and V is TRBV28; the D is unclear. CDR1 is MDHEN, CDR2 SYDVKM, per germline. This CDR3 region has 12 residues. V lost 3 bases, J lost 3 bases, and 5 bases lay in between. As DNA, the CDR3 is TGTGCCAGCAGTTTGTCATACACTGAAGCTTTCTTT. This codes for CASSLSYTEAFF. The whole variable domain, remainder taken from reference TRBV28 and TRBJ1-1, is DVKVTQSSRYLVKRTGEKVFLECVQDMDHENMFWYRQDPGLGLRLIYFSYDVKMKEKGDIPEGYSVSREKKERFSLILESASTNQTSMYLCASSLSYTEAFFGQGTRLTVV.

The rearrangement joins TRBV18 to TRBJ2-1; TRBD2 matches 7 bases. The CDR3 runs to 18 residues. Germline trimming cut 2 bases from V and 0 bases from J; bases unmatched to any gene: 10. The germline V gene encodes CDR1 KGHSH and CDR2 LQKENI. CDR3 region: CASSPFSPGGRSYNEQFF. DNA of the CDR3: TGTGCCAGCTCACCATTTTCCCCGGGGGGACGCTCCTACAATGAGCAGTTCTTC. Full variable domain (remainder filled in from reference TRBV18 and TRBJ2-1): NAGVMQNPRHLVRRRGQEARLRCSPMKGHSHVYWYRQLPEEGLKFMVYLQKENIIDESGMPKERFSAEFPKEGPSILRIQQVVRGDSAAYFCASSPFSPGGRSYNEQFFGPGTRLTVL.

This chain uses TRBV29-1 with TRBJ2-5; 9 nucleotides align to TRBD1. Per germline, CDR1 SQVTM and CDR2 ANQGSEA. Losses at the gene ends were 7 bases for V and 3 bases for J; bases not matched to a gene: 12. The CDR3 length is 15 residues. CDR3 in DNA: TGCAGCGCCACAAGGACAGGGGCCGGGAAAGAGACCCAGTACTTC. As protein: CSATRTGAGKETQYF.

This chain joins TRBV19 and TRBJ2-2; 7 nucleotides line up with TRBD2. The CDR3 runs to 14 residues. The germline V gene encodes CDR1 LNHDA and CDR2 SQIVND (reference sequence). Trimming at V came to 6 bases and at J to 8 bases, leaving 9 bases not matched to a gene. CDR3 sequence: CASRRSGGEGELFF. The CDR3 nucleotides read TGTGCCAGTAGACGGTCGGGGGGAGAAGGGGAGCTGTTTTTT.

The chain carries TRBV28 and TRBJ2-7; 7 bases align to TRBD2. CDR1 and CDR2 (germline): MDHEN, SYDVKM. The CDR3 loop spans 13 amino acids. J lost 4 bases, V lost 7 bases, and 7 bases had no gene match. CDR3 nucleotide sequence: TGTGCCAGCACCTTGGGGGGGAGGTACGAGCAGTACTTC. Translated: CASTLGGRYEQYF.

The chain has TRBV5-6 and TRBJ1-1; D uncertain. CDR3 size: 14 residues. V lost 0 bases, J lost 0 bases, and 6 bases lay in between. CDR1 and CDR2 from the germline V gene are SGHDT and YYEEEE. The CDR3 here is CASSLAGMNTEAFF. CDR3 nucleotides: TGTGCCAGCAGCTTGGCAGGTATGAACACTGAAGCTTTCTTT. Supplemented by reference TRBV5-6 and TRBJ1-1, the full variable domain reads DAGVTQSPTHLIKTRGQQVTLRCSPKSGHDTVSWYQQALGQGPQFIFQYYEEEERQRGNFPDRFSGHQFPNYSSELNVNALLLGDSALYLCASSLAGMNTEAFFGQGTRLTVV.

CDR3 sequence (DNA): TGTGCCAGCATGAACAGGGAGATTAGCAATCAGCCCCAGCATTTT. It specifies CASMNREISNQPQHF. This chain connects TRBV28 to TRBJ1-5; D is possibly TRBD1 (6 bases). The CDR3 runs 15 residues. The germline CDR1 and CDR2 sequences are MDHEN and SYDVKM. Trimming left V 7 bases short and J 0 bases short, with 13 bases between.